The table lists the clone carrying this T cell receptor (beta chain) with a few counts. The antigen is not known. The sample belongs to a study of cytomegalovirus exposure and HLA in healthy donors. Using immunoSEQ multiplex PCR, the repertoire was profiled, and TCRdb retains in-frame clones only, with some absent. The table lists some 170,000 clones, just under 90% of them singletons. The donors were members of the roughly 130-subject validation cohort (separate from the approximately 670-subject first cohort). The CDR3 spans 16 residues. After removal of 3 bases from V and 6 bases from J, the junction contained 7 bases not matched to a gene. CDR1 and CDR2 from the germline V gene are KGHSH and LQKENI. Whole-study findings and limits: It was about 150 TCR beta chains that were listed as cytomegalovirus-associated. The classifier reportedly diagnosed cytomegalovirus status with high sensitivity and specificity. Many donors carried some public TCRs, although rarity characterized most TCR sequences.

The chain employs TRBV18 and TRBJ2-7, with 14 bases matching TRBD2. Input material: PBMCs. This receptor was identified in a woman under 40 in good health and CMV-seronegative. CDR3 sequence reads: CASSPQRTSGGTEQYF. The CDR3 nucleotides are TGTGCCAGCTCACCTCAACGGACTAGCGGGGGGACCGAGCAGTACTTC.